The clone carrying this T cell receptor beta chain was seen only once. This sample is part of a study of T cell changes during pregnancy in multiple sclerosis. Repertoires were generated with immunoSEQ multiplex PCR, while TCRdb's copy carries only in-frame clones and drops some. The sample has 39,000 or so clones; almost 95% are singletons. The germline CDR1 and CDR2 sequences are LNHDA and SQIVND (reference sequence). The junction had 6 bases not matched to a gene; V was cut back by 3 bases and J by 4 bases. The CDR3 totals 15 residues. The chain has TRBV19 and TRBJ1-1; 9 bases fit TRBD1. This TCR came from a female donor with multiple sclerosis, enrolled in a pregnancy study. The specimen comprised CD8+ T cells from peripheral blood mononuclear cells, sampled in the third trimester of pregnancy. The CDR3 protein is CASSITGQGRTEAFF. The CDR3 region has the DNA TGTGCCAGTAGTATTACGGGACAGGGTCGCACTGAAGCTTTCTTT.